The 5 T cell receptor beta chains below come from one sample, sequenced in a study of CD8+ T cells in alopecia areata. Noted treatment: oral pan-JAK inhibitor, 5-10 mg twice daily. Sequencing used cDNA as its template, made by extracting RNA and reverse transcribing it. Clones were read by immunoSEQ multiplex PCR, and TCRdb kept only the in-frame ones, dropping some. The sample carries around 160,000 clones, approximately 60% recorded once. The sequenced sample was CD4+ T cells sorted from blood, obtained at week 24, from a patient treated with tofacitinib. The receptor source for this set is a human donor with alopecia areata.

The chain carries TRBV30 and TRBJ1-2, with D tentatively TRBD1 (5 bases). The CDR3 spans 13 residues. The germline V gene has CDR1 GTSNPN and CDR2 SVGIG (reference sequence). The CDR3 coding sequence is TGTGCTTACAAAGGGGATGGGGTTGGGGGCTACACCTTC. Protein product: CAYKGDGVGGYTF.

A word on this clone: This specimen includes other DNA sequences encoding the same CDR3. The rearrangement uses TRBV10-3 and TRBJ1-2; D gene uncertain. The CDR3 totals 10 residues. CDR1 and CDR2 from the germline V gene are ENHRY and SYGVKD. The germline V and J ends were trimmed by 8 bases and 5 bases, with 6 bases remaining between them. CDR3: CAIGQYGYTF. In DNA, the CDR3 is TGTGCCATCGGGCAATATGGCTACACCTTC.

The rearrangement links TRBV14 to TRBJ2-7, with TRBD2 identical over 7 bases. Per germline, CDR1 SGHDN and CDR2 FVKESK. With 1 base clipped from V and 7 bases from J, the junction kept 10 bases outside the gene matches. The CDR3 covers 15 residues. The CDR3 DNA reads TGTGCCAGCAGCCAAGTGACAAGGTCCGGGGGGGAGCAGTACTTC. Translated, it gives CASSQVTRSGGEQYF.

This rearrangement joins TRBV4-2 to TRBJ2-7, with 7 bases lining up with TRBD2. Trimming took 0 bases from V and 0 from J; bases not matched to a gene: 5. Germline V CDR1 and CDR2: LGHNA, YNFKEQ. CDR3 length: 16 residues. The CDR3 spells CASSQEGGSHSYEQYF. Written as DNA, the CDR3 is TGTGCCAGCAGCCAAGAGGGAGGGTCTCACTCCTACGAGCAGTACTTC.

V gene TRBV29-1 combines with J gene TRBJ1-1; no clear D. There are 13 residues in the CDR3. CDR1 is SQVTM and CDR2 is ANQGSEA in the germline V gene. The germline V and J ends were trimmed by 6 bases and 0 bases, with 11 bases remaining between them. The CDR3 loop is CSVGRVMNTEAFF. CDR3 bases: TGCAGCGTGGGCCGGGTTATGAACACTGAAGCTTTCTTT.